Described below is a single T cell receptor (beta chain) sequence and its context. Its specific antigen is unknown. Per-base qualities were not stored, and no clone one base away is much larger. This sample was taken from a study of blood T cell repertoires in COVID-19 (TCRdb year 2020). For the wider study: Collaborator samples came from the United States, Italy and Spain and covered acute and convalescent phases of COVID-19. The material from the prospective study consisted of cDNA or gDNA derived from T cells, B-cell-depleted T cells, or PBMCs. Samples came from the ongoing ImmuneRACE study (first 160 participants) plus 1,254 subjects from 6 global collaborators. The dataset comprised deeply sampled blood TCRbeta repertoires from subjects exposed to, actively infected with, or recovered from COVID-19. A de-identified subject ID, COVID-19 status, age in years and sex were almost always included in the sample metadata. The repertoires were made available in a free public database intended to serve as a resource for research on the immune response to SARS-CoV-2. Where available, HLA class I and class II types were obtained from metadata supplied by the sample provider rather than from assay-based typing.

Overall study results and their limits: The quantity of clinical and demographic metadata differed by source and by participant and was supplied without curation.

Collaborating institutions collected whole blood in K2EDTA tubes following their own protocols. For TCRbeta analysis, collaborator samples were shipped as frozen whole blood, as isolated PBMCs, or as DNA extracted from either sample type. The immunoSEQ Assay, a bias-controlled multiplex PCR, was used to amplify TCRbeta CDR3 regions from genomic DNA. In the original analysis: The number of nucleated cells in each sample was estimated from the amplification of reference gene primers within the assay. Sequence reads were collapsed and filtered to measure the absolute abundance of every unique TCRbeta CDR3 rearrangement. Productive Simpson clonality was computed per sample as the square root of Simpson's diversity index over productive rearrangements. TCRdb holds this immuneACCESS table with in-frame rearrangements only. Some clones are missing; in checked studies, unresolved V genes explain under half, and the rest has no known cause. Clonal size and the V and J genes are those of that table, whereas D and trimming came from the DNA. Recorded for this sample are 70,000 or so clones; more than 75% of them occurred a single time. The ten largest make up about 14% of the sample.

The CDR3 contains 11 residues, cysteine and phenylalanine counted. Only the CDR3 part of the read is kept: 33 bases, read in frame from the first base. As encoded in the germline V gene, CDR1 is MNHEY while CDR2 is SVGAGI. A distance of 9 bases separates the germline ends of V and J, which lose 5 bases and 7 bases respectively. The specimen was peripheral blood. The TCR originated in a human donor in a cohort sampled during active COVID-19. The V and J genes are TRBV6-5 and TRBJ2-7; the D gene assignment is ambiguous. The DNA sequence reads TGTGCCAGCAGTAAGAACATGGAGCAGTACTTC. This translates into CASSKNMEQYF.